A selection of T cell receptor beta chains follows, all from one sample in a study of blood T cell repertoires in COVID-19. TCRdb's table, derived via immunoSEQ multiplex PCR, lists solely in-frame clones and lacks some. Of fewer than 50,000 clones listed, around 87% were seen once; the top ten hold around a quarter. The sequenced material came from peripheral blood. These receptors came from a man aged 60 to 69 with active or convalescent COVID-19. CDR3s include the opening cysteine and the closing phenylalanine or tryptophan. The D gene is left open where the match is weak. Clone size is shown for a subset of rows, as once, few, many or a class of expanded clone.

size	V	J	D	CDR3	DNA
NA	TRBV14	TRBJ1-3	TRBD1	CASSHRDRNSGNTIYF	TGTGCCAGCAGCCACCGGGACAGAAACTCTGGAAACACCATATATTTT
NA	TRBV21-1	TRBJ2-3	NA	CASSKEGFCTDTQYF	TGTGCCAGCAGCAAAGAGGGGTTTTGCACAGATACGCAGTATTTT
NA	TRBV24-1	TRBJ2-3	TRBD1	CATSDFGTGVADTQYF	TGTGCCACCAGTGATTTCGGGACAGGGGTAGCAGATACGCAGTATTTT
once	TRBV28	TRBJ2-1	NA	CASRLTGGANEQFF	TGTGCCAGCAGACTTACAGGAGGGGCAAATGAGCAGTTCTTC
NA	TRBV5-5	TRBJ2-1	NA	CASSSKQGWAYNEQFF	TGTGCCAGCAGCTCCAAACAGGGTTGGGCTTACAATGAGCAGTTCTTC
NA	TRBV14	TRBJ1-4	NA	CASSQTLGQPNEKLFF	TGTGCCAGCAGCCAAACTCTAGGACAGCCAAATGAAAAACTGTTTTTT
NA	TRBV2	TRBJ1-2	NA	CACRGDGYGYTF	TGTGCCTGCCGCGGGGACGGCTATGGCTACACCTTC
NA	TRBV28	TRBJ2-3	NA	CASESSTDTQYF	TGTGCCAGCGAGTCTAGCACAGATACGCAGTATTTT
NA	TRBV9	TRBJ2-5	NA	CASSSTGVETQYF	TGTGCCAGCAGCTCCACCGGAGTGGAGACCCAGTACTTC
NA	TRBV2	TRBJ2-7	TRBD1	CASTLDRFSTYEQYF	TGTGCCAGCACTCTGGACAGGTTCAGTACCTACGAGCAGTACTTC
NA	TRBV5-1	TRBJ2-7	TRBD2	CASSPGTSGSGEQYF	TGCGCCAGCAGCCCAGGGACTAGCGGGAGCGGCGAGCAGTACTTC